This TCR beta chain was profiled in a study of blood T cell repertoires in COVID-19. This table comes from immunoSEQ multiplex PCR, and its TCRdb copy is limited to in-frame clones, with some not included. In the table there are 150,000 to 200,000 clones, about 85% of which are singletons. The germline gives CDR1 MNHEY, CDR2 SVGAGI. J was trimmed by 1 base and V by 6 bases; bases with no gene match: 3. The CDR3 has 14 amino acids. Comment on this clone: Other DNA sequences in this specimen translate into the identical CDR3.

Sequenced input: peripheral blood. V gene TRBV6-5 combines with J gene TRBJ1-5; 7 bases map to TRBD1. This clonotype was sampled from a woman between 40 and 50 years old with COVID-19, enrolled during active disease. As DNA, the CDR3 is TGTGCCAGCAGCTACAGGGGAAGCAATCAGCCCCAGCATTTT. This translates into CASSYRGSNQPQHF.